This T cell receptor beta chain was captured in a study of cytomegalovirus exposure and HLA in healthy donors. V shed 1 base and J 5 bases; nucleotides not matched to a gene: 10. From germline, CDR1 is MGHRA and CDR2 YSYEKL. This CDR3 contains 16 residues. Researchers ran the PCR with 60 Vbeta and 13 Jbeta primers. The assay was immunoSEQ multiplex PCR, and TCRdb's table has in-frame clones only and misses some. The sample includes 100,000 to 150,000 clones, more than 65% seen only once; the top ten take just under 3%. The chain uses TRBV4-1 and TRBJ2-7; 8 bases are shared with TRBD2. The sequence came from a woman between 18 and 30 years old in good health and CMV-seropositive. Sequences were obtained from PBMCs. In nucleotides, the CDR3 is TGCGCCAGCAGCCAAGGAGGAAACGGGGGGGCCAACGAGCAGTACTTC. Amino acids: CASSQGGNGGANEQYF.